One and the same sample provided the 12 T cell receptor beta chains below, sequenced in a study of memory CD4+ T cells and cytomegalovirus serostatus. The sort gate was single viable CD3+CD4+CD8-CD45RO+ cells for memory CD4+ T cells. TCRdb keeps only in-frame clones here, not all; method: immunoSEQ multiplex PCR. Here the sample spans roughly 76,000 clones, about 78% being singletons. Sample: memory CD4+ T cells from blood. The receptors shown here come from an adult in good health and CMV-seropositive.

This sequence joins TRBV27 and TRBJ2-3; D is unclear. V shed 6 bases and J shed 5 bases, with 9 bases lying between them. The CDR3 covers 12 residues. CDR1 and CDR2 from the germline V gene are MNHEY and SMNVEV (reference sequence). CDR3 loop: CASSPLGDTQYF. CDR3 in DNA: TGTGCCAGCAGCCCGTTGGGAGATACGCAGTATTTT.

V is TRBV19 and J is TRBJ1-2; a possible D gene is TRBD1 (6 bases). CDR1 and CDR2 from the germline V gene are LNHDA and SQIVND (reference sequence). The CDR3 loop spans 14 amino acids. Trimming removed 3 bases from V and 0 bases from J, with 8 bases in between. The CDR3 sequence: CASSMGQANYGYTF. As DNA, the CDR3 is TGTGCCAGTAGTATGGGACAAGCTAACTATGGCTACACCTTC.

CDR3 coding DNA: TGTGCCATCAGTGAGGAAACTGGAAACACCATATATTTT. Its protein is CAISEETGNTIYF. V and J are TRBV10-3 and TRBJ1-3; no clear D. The CDR3 sequence is 13 residues long. From germline, CDR1 is ENHRY and CDR2 SYGVKD. V gave up 2 bases and J gave up 2 bases, with 4 bases separating them.

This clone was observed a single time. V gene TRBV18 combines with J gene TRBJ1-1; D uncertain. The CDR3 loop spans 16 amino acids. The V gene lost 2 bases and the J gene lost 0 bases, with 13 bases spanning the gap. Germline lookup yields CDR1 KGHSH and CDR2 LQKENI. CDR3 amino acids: CASSPYPLSVNTEAFF. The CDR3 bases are TGTGCCAGCTCACCATATCCACTCTCTGTGAACACTGAAGCTTTCTTT.

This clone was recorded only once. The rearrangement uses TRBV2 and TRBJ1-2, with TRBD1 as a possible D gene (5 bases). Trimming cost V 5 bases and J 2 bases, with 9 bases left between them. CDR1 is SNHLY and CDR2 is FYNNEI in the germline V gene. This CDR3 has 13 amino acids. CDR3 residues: CASSWDPNYGYTF. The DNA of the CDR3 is TGTGCCAGCAGTTGGGACCCCAACTATGGCTACACCTTC.

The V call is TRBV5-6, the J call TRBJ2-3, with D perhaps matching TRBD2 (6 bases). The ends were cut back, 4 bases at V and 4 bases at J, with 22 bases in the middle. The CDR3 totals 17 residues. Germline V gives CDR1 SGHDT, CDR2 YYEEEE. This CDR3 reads CASSVLGRGARADTQYF. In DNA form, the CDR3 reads TGTGCCAGCAGCGTTTTAGGGCGGGGAGCAAGGGCAGATACGCAGTATTTT.

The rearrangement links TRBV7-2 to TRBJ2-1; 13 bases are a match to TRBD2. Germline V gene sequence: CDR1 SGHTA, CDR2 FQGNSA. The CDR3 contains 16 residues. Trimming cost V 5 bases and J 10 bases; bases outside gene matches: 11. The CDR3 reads CASSVLAGGPEGEQFF. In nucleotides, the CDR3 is TGTGCCAGCAGCGTACTAGCGGGAGGGCCTGAGGGGGAGCAGTTCTTC.

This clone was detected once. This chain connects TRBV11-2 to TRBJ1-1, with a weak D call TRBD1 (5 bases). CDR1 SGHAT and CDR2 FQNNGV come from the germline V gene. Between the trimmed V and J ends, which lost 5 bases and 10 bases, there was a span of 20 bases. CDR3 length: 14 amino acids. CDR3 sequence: CASSASGGSGLAFF. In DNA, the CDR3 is TGTGCCAGCAGCGCTAGCGGGGGGTCGGGGTTAGCTTTCTTT.

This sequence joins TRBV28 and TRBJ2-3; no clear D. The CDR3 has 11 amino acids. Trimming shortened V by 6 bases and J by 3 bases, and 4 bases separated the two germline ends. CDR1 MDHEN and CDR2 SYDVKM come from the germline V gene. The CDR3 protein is CASRWTDTQYF. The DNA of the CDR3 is TGTGCCAGCAGGTGGACAGATACGCAGTATTTT. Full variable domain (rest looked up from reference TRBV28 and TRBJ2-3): DVKVTQSSRYLVKRTGEKVFLECVQDMDHENMFWYRQDPGLGLRLIYFSYDVKMKEKGDIPEGYSVSREKKERFSLILESASTNQTSMYLCASRWTDTQYFGPGTRLTVL.

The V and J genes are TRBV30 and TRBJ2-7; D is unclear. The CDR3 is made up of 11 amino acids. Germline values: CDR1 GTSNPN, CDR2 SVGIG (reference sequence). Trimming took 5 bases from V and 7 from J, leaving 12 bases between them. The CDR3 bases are TGTGCCTGGGGTCATACGAATGAGCAGTACTTC. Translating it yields CAWGHTNEQYF.

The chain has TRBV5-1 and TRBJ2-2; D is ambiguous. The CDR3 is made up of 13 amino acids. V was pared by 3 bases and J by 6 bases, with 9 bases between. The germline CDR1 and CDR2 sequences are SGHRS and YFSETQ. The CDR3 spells CASSYTTSGELFF. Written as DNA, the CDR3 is TGCGCCAGCAGCTACACTACCTCCGGGGAGCTGTTTTTT.

The CDR3 protein is CASSLLTRGGSDTQYF. CDR3 nucleotides: TGTGCCAGCAGCCTTCTAACGAGGGGAGGGTCAGATACGCAGTATTTT. V and J are TRBV7-6 and TRBJ2-3; 7 positions match TRBD2. Unmatched junction bases numbered 12, after V lost 5 bases and J lost 4 bases. The CDR3 runs 16 residues. The germline CDR1 and CDR2 sequences are SGHVS and FNYEAQ.